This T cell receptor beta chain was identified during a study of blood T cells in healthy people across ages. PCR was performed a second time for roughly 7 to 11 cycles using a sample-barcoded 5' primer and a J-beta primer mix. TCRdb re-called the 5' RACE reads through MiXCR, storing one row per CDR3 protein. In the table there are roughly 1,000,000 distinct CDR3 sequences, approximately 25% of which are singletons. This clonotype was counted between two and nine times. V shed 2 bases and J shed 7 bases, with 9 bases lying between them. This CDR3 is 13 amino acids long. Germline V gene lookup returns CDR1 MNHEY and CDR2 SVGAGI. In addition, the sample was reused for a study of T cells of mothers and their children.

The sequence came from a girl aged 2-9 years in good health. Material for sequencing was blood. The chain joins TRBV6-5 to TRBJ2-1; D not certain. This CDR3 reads CASSYTRLNEQFF. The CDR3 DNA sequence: TGTGCCAGCAGTTACACCAGGTTGAATGAGCAGTTCTTC.